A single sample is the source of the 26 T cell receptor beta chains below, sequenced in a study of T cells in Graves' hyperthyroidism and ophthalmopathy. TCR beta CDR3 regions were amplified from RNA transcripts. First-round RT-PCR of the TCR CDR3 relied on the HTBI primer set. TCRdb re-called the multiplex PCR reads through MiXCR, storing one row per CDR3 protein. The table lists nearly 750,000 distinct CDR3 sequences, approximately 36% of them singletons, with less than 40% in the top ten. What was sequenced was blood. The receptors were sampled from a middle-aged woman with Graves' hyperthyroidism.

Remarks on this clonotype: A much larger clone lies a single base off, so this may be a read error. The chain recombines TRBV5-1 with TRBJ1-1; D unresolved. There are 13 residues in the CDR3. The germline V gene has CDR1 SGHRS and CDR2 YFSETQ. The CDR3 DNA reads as TGCGCCAGCAGCTTGGCCACTGGTTATGAAGCTTCCTTT. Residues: CASSLATGYEASF.

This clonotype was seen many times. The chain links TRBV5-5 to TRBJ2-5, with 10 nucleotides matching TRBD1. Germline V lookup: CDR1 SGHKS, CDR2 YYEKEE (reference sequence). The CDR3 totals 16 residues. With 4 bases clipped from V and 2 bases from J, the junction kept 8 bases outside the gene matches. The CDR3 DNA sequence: TGTGCCAGCAGCGGACGGGACAGGGGCTGGCAAGAGACCCAGTACTTC. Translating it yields CASSGRDRGWQETQYF.

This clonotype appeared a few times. The CDR3, as DNA: TGTGCCAGCAGTTGGGACAGGGGGAACTATGGCTACACCTTC. Translating it yields CASSWDRGNYGYTF. This sequence joins TRBV6-2 or TRBV6-3 and TRBJ1-2; TRBD1 matches 11 bases. There are 14 residues in the CDR3. The junction had 0 bases not matched to a gene; V was cut back by 4 bases and J by 2 bases. Germline-derived CDR1 and CDR2 are MNHEY and SVGEGT.

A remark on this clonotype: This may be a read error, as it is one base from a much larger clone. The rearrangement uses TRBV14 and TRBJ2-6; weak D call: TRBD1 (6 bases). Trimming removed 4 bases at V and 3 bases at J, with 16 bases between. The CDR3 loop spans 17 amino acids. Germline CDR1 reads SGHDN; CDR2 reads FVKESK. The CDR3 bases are TGTGCCAGCAGCCGCCCGGGACACTCTTATGGGGCCAACGTCCTGACTTTC. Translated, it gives CASSRPGHSYGANVLTF.

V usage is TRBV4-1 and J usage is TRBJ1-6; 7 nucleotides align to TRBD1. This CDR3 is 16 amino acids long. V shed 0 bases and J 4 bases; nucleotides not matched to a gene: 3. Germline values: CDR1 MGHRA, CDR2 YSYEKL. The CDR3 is CASSQEDRPYNSPLHF. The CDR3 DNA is TGCGCCAGCAGCCAAGAGGACAGGCCATATAATTCACCCCTCCACTTT.

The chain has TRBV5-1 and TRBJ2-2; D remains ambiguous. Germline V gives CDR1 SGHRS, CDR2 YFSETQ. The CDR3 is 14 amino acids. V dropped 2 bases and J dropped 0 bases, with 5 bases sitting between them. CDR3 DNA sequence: TGCGCCAGCAGCTTAATCCCGAACACCGGGGAGCTGTTTTTT. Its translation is CASSLIPNTGELFF.

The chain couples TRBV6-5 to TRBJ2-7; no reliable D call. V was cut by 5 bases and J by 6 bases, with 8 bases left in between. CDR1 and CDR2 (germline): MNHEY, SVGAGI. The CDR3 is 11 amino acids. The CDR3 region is CASSRTPEQYF. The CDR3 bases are TGTGCCAGCAGTAGGACCCCCGAGCAGTACTTC.

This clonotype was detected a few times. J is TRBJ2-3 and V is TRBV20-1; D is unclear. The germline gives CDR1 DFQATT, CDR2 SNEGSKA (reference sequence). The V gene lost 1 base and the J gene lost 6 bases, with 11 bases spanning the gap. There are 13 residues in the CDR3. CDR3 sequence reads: CSARVAHADTQYF. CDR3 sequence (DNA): TGCAGTGCTAGAGTGGCCCATGCGGATACGCAGTATTTT.

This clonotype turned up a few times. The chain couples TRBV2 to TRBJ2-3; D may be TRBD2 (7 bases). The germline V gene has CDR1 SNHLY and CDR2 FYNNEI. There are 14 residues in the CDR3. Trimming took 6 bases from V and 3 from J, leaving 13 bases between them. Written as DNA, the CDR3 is TGTGCCAGCAGATCGGGGGGCCCGACAGATACGCAGTATTTT. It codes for CASRSGGPTDTQYF.

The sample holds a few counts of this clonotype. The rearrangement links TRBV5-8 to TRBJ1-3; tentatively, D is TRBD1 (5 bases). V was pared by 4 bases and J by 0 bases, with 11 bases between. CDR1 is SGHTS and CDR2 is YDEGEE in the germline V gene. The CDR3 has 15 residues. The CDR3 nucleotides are TGTGCCAGCAGCATCACAGGAGACTCTGGAAACACCATATATTTT. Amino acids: CASSITGDSGNTIYF.

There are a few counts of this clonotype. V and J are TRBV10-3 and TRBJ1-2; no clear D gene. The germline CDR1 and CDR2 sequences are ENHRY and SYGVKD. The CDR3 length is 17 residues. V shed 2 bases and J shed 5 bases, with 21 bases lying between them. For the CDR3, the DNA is TGTGCCATCAGTGAGAATGTGGCACCTACCGATTTTTATGGCTACACCTTC. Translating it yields CAISENVAPTDFYGYTF.

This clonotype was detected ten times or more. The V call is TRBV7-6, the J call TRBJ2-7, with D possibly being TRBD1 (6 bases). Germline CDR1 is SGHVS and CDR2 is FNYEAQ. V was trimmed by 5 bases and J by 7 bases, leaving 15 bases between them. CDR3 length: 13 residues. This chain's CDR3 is CASSHRVVGEQYF. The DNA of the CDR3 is TGTGCCAGCAGCCACAGGGTGGTGGGGGAGCAGTACTTC.

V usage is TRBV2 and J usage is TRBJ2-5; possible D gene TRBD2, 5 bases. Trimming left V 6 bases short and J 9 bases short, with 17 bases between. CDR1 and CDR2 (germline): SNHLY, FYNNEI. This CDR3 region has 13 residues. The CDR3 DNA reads TGTGCCAGCAGCCCCTCTAGCAATCAGCCCCAGTACTTC. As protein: CASSPSSNQPQYF.

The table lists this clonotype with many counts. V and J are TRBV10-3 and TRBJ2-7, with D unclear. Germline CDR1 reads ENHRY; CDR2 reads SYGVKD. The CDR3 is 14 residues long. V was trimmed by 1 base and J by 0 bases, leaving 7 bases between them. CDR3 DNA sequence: TGTGCCATCAGTGAGTTTGGCAGCTCCTACGAGCAGTACTTC. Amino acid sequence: CAISEFGSSYEQYF.

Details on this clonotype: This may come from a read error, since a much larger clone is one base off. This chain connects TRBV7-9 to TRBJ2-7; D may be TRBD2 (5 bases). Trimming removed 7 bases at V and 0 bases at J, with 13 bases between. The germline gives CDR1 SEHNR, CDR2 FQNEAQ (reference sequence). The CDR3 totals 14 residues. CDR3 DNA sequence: TGTGCCAGCATATCCGAAGGACTCTCCTACGAGCAGTACTTC. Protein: CASISEGLSYEQYF.

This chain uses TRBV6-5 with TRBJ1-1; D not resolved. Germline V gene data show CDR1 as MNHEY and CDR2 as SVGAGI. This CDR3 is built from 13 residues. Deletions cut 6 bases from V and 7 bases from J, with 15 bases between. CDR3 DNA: TGTGCCAGCAGCCCTTCCCCCCAACTTGAAGCTTTCTTT. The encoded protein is CASSPSPQLEAFF.

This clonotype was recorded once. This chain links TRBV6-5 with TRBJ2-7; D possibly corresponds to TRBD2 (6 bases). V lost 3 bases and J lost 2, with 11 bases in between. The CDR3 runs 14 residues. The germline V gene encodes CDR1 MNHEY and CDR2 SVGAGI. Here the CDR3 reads CASSYLEGTYEQYF. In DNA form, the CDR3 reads TGTGCCAGCAGTTATTTGGAGGGGACCTACGAGCAGTACTTC.

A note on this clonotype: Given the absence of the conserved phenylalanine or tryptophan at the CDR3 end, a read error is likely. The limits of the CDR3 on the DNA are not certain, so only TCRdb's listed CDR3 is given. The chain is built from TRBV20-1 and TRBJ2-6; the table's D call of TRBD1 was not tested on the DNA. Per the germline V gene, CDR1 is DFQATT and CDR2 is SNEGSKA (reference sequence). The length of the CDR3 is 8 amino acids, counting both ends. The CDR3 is CSVPGTGY.

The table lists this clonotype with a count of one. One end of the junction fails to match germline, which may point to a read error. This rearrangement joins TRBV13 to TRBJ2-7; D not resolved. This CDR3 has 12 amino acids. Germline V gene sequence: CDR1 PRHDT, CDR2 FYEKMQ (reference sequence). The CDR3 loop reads CASSLISSEQYF. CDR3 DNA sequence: TGCGCCAGCAGCTTGATTAGCAGTGAGCAGTACTTC.

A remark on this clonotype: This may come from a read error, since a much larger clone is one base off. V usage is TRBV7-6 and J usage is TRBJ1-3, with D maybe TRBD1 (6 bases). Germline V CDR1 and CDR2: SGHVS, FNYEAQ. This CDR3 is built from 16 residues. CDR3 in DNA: TGTGCCGGCAGCTTAGGCAAGCCAGGGACAAGGAACACCATATATTTT. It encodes CAGSLGKPGTRNTIYF.

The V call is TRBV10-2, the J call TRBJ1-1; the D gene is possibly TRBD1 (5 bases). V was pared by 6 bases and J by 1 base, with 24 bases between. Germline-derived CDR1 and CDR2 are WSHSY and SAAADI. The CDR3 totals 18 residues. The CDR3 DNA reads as TGCGCCAGCAGCCCCCTCTTGGCGGGGCTCAATCCGAACACTGAAGCTTTCTTT. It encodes CASSPLLAGLNPNTEAFF.

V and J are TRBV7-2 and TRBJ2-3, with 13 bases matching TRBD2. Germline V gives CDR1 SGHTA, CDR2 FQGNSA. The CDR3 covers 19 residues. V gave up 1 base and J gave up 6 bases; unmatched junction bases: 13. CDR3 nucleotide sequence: TGTGCCAGCAGCTTAGTAGGGCTTAGGACTAGCGGGAGTGGGGATACGCAGTATTTT. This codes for CASSLVGLRTSGSGDTQYF.

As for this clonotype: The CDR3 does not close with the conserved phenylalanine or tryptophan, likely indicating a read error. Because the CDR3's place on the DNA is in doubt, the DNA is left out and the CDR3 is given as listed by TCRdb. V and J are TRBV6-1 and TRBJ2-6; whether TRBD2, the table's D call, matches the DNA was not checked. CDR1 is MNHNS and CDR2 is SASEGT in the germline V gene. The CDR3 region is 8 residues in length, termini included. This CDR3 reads CASSEYAS.

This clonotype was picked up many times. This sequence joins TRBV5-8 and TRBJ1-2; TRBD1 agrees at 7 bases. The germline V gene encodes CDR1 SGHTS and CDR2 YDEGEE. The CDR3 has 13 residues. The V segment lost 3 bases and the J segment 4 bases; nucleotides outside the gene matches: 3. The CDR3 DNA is TGTGCCAGCAGCTGGGACAGTGCCTATGGCTACACCTTC. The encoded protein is CASSWDSAYGYTF.

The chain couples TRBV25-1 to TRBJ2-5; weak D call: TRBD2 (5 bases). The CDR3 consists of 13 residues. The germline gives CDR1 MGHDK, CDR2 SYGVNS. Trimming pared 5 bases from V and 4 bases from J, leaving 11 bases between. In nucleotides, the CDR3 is TGTGCCAGCAGTATTCGGACTCCAGAGACCCAGTACTTC. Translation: CASSIRTPETQYF.

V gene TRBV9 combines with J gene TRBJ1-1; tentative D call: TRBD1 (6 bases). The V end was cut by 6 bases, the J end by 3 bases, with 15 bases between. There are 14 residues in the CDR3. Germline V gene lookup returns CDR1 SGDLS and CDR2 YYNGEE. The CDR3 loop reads CASKRGATDTEAFF. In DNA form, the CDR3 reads TGTGCCAGCAAGCGGGGGGCGACCGACACTGAAGCTTTCTTT.